The text below deals with one T cell receptor beta chain. The antigen remains undetermined. Germline V gives CDR1 GTSNPN, CDR2 SVGIG (reference sequence). The CDR3 is 13 amino acids. V lost 5 bases to trimming and J lost 2 bases, with 9 bases between them. The data stem from a study of shared clonotypes between healthy human individuals. Study results and caveats: Against clonotypes common to all four donors, non-shared ones had lower generation probabilities.

The data were produced by immunoSEQ multiplex PCR, yet TCRdb's version contains in-frame clones alone and is incomplete. The sample carries 980,000 or so clones, 76% recorded once. This receptor was obtained from a man between 18 and 35 years old in good health. This rearrangement joins TRBV30 to TRBJ1-4; D gene uncertain. Sequencing was done on a sample of memory CD4+ T cells sorted from blood. Stated subset: CD45RA-negative fraction. For the CDR3, the DNA is TGTGCCTGGGCAGCATCCACTAATGAAAAACTGTTTTTT. Translated, it gives CAWAASTNEKLFF.